Listed here are 8 T cell receptor beta chains from one sample, sequenced in a study of regulatory T cells in long-lasting Graves disease. Time point: persistent/refractory GD, antithyroid drugs over 5 years with positive TRAb. RNA from PBMCs was the source of the TCR library. Relying on iRepertoire HTBI primers and Arm-PCR of CDR3 regions, the team built TCR beta libraries. One entry per CDR3 protein results from TCRdb running MiXCR on the multiplex PCR reads. Seen here are approximately 400,000 distinct CDR3 sequences, around a quarter observed once, and the top ten hold approximately 26%. Specimen: peripheral blood mononuclear cells (PBMCs), collected when the disease was refractory, from a patient treated with antithyroid drugs. These receptors were collected from a female donor with Graves disease.

The genes are TRBV5-1 and TRBJ1-1, with D maybe TRBD1 (6 bases). With 4 bases removed from V and 6 bases from J, the gap between germline ends came to 16 bases. CDR3 length: 14 amino acids. Germline CDR1 is SGHRS and CDR2 is YFSETQ. The CDR3 DNA reads as TGCGCCAGCAGCACCGGGGGAGGGGGAGCTGAAGCTTTCTTT. This translates into CASSTGGGGAEAFF.

This clonotype was seen many times. V and J are TRBV20-1 and TRBJ1-1; no definite D call. V was trimmed by 0 bases and J by 1 base, leaving 9 bases between them. Germline CDR1 DFQATT, CDR2 SNEGSKA (reference sequence). The CDR3 totals 14 residues. The CDR3 here is CSARDTARNTEAFF. DNA for the CDR3: TGCAGTGCTAGAGATACCGCCAGGAACACTGAAGCTTTCTTT.

In regard to this clonotype: The junction shows a germline mismatch at one end, possibly a read error. The V and J genes are TRBV12-3 or TRBV12-4 and TRBJ2-5, with a weak D call TRBD1 (6 bases). The CDR3 totals 13 residues. This CDR3 is CASSLGTVGTQDF. CDR3 nucleotides: TGTGCCAGCAGTTTAGGGACAGTGGGGACCCAGGACTTC.

This clonotype was found a few times. The chain carries TRBV10-3 and TRBJ1-3, with 7 bases lining up with TRBD1. The germline V gene has CDR1 ENHRY and CDR2 SYGVKD. V was clipped by 6 bases and J by 0 bases; unmatched bases: 5. The CDR3 runs 15 residues. CDR3 nucleotide sequence: TGTGCCATCAGGATGACAGGGTCCTCTGGAAACACCATATATTTT. Translating it yields CAIRMTGSSGNTIYF.

This clonotype has a count of ten or more. This chain links TRBV5-1 with TRBJ2-5; a weak D match, TRBD2 (5 bases). The V gene lost 0 bases and the J gene lost 5 bases, with 11 bases spanning the gap. CDR3 size: 14 residues. Germline CDR1 reads SGHRS; CDR2 reads YFSETQ. CDR3 protein: CASSLDEGRETQYF. CDR3 in DNA: TGCGCCAGCAGCTTGGATGAGGGAAGGGAGACCCAGTACTTC.

This clonotype has ten or more counts. The chain carries TRBV6-2 or TRBV6-3 and TRBJ2-7; D uncertain. The CDR3 is 13 residues long. The V and J ends lost 6 bases and 2 bases respectively, with 11 bases between them. Germline V CDR1 and CDR2: MNHEY, SVGEGT. CDR3: CASSRFGPYEQYF. The DNA of the CDR3 is TGTGCCAGCAGCAGGTTCGGCCCCTACGAGCAGTACTTC.

This clonotype was detected a few times. This chain joins TRBV27 and TRBJ2-5; TRBD2 matches at 8 bases. J was trimmed by 1 base and V by 5 bases; bases with no gene match: 6. This CDR3 is 15 amino acids long. The germline V gene encodes CDR1 MNHEY and CDR2 SMNVEV (reference sequence). The CDR3 protein is CASSLRTSRQETQYF. Here the CDR3 DNA reads TGTGCCAGCAGTCTTCGGACTAGCCGCCAAGAGACCCAGTACTTC.

The chain carries TRBV5-1 and TRBJ2-7; D not certain. CDR1 SGHRS and CDR2 YFSETQ come from the germline V gene. The CDR3 has 13 amino acids. The V gene lost 0 bases and the J gene lost 4 bases, with 8 bases spanning the gap. CDR3: CASSLALGYEQYF. The CDR3 DNA follows: TGCGCCAGCAGCTTGGCCCTCGGGTACGAGCAGTACTTC.